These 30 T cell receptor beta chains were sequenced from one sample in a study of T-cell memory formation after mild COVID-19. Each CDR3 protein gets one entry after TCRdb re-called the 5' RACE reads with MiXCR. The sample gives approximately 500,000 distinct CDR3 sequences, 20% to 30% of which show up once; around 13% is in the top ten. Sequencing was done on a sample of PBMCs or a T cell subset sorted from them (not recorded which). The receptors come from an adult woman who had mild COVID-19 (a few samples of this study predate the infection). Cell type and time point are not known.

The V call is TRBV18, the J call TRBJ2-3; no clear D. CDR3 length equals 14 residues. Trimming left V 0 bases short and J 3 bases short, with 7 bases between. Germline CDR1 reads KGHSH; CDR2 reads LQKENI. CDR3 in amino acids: CASSPPSTTDTQYF. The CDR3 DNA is TGTGCCAGCTCACCACCGTCGACTACAGATACGCAGTATTTT.

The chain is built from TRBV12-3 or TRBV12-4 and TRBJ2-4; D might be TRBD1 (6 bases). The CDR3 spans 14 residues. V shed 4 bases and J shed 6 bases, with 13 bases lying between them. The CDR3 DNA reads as TGTGCCAGCAGTTCATCGACAGGATCAAACATTCAGTACTTC. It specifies CASSSSTGSNIQYF.

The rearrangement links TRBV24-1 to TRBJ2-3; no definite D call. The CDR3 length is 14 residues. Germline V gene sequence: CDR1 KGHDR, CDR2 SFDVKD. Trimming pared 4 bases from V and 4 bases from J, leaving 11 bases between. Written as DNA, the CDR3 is TGTGCCACCAGTGACCTAGAGACCGCAGATACGCAGTATTTT. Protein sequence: CATSDLETADTQYF.

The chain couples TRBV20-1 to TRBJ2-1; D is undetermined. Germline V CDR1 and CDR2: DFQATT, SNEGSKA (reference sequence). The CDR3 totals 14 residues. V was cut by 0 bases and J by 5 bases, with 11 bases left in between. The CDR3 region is CSAREPLGHNEQFF. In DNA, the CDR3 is TGCAGTGCTAGAGAACCTCTTGGGCACAATGAGCAGTTCTTC.

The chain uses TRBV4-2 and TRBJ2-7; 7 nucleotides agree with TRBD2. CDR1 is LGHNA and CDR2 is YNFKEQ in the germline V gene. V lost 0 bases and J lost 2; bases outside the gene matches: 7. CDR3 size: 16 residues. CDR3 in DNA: TGTGCCAGCAGCCAAGACTCGGCCGCGGGAGCCTACGAGCAGTACTTC. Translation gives CASSQDSAAGAYEQYF.

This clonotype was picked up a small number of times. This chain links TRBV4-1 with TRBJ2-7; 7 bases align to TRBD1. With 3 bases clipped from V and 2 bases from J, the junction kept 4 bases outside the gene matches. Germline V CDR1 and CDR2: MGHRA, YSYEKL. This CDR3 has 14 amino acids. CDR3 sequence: CASSHGTVAYEQYF. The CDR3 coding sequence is TGCGCCAGCAGCCACGGGACAGTTGCCTACGAGCAGTACTTC.

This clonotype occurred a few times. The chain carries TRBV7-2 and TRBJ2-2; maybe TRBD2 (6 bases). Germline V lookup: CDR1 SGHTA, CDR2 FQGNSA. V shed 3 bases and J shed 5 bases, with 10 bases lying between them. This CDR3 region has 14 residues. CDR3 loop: CASSLEGRTGELFF. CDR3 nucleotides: TGTGCCAGCAGCTTGGAGGGAAGGACCGGGGAGCTGTTTTTT. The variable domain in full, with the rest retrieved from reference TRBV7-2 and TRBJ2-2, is GAGVSQSPSNKVTEKGKDVELRCDPISGHTALYWYRQSLGQGLEFLIYFQGNSAPDKSGLPSDRFSAERTGGSVSTLTIQRTQQEDSAVYLCASSLEGRTGELFFGEGSRLTVL.

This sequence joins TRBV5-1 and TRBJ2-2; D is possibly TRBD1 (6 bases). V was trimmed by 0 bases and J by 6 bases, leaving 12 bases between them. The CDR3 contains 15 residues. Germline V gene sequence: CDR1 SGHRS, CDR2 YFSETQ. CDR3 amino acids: CASSLVQGTAGELFF. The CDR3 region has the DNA TGCGCCAGCAGCTTGGTCCAGGGGACGGCCGGGGAGCTGTTTTTT.

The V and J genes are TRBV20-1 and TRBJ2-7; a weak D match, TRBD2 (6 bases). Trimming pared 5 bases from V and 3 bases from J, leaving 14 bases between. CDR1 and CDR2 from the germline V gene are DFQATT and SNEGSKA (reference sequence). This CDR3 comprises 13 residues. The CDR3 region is CSAYRLEGYEQYF. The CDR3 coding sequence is TGCAGTGCTTACCGACTAGAAGGCTACGAGCAGTACTTC.

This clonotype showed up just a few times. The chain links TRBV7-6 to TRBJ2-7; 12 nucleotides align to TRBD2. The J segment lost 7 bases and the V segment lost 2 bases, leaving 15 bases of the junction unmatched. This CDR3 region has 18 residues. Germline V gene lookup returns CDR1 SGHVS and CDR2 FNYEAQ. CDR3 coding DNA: TGTGCCAGCAGCTTAAAGGGGGCACCGGGACTAGCGGGTGAAGAGCAGTACTTC. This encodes CASSLKGAPGLAGEEQYF. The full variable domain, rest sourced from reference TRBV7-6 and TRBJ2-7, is GAGVSQSPRYKVTKRGQDVALRCDPISGHVSLYWYRQALGQGPEFLTYFNYEAQQDKSGLPNDRFSAERPEGSISTLTIQRTEQRDSAMYRCASSLKGAPGLAGEEQYFGPGTRLTVT.

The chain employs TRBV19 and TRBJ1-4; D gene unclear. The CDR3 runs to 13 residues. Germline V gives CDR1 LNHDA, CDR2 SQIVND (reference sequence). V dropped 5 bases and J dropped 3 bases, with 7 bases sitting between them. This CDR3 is CASSGTANEKLFF. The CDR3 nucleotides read TGTGCCAGTAGTGGTACGGCTAATGAAAAACTGTTTTTT.

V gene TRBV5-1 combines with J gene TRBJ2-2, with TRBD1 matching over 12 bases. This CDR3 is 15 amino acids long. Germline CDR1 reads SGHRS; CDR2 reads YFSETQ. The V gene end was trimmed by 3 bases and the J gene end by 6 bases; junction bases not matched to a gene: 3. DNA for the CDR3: TGCGCCAGCAGCTCGGGACAGGGGGCCCCCGGGGAGCTGTTTTTT. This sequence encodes CASSSGQGAPGELFF.

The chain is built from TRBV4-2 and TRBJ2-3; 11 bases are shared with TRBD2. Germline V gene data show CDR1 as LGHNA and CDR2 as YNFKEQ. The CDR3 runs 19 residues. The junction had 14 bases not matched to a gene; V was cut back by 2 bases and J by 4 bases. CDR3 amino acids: CASSQIELAGAIGADTQYF. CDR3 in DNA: TGTGCCAGCAGCCAAATCGAACTAGCGGGGGCAATTGGCGCAGATACGCAGTATTTT.

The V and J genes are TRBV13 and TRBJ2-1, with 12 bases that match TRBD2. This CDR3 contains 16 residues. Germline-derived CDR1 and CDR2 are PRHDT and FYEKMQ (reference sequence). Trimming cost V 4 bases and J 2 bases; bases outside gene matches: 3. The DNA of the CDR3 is TGTGCCAGCAGCTCCCCTAGCGGGGGGGCCTACAATGAGCAGTTCTTC. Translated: CASSSPSGGAYNEQFF.

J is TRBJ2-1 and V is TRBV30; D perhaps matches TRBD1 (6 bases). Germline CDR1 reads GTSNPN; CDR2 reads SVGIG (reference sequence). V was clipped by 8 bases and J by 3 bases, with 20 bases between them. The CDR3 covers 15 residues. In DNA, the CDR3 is TGTGCCGGAGAGCCCAAGGACAGACTCTACAATGAGCAGTTCTTC. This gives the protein CAGEPKDRLYNEQFF.

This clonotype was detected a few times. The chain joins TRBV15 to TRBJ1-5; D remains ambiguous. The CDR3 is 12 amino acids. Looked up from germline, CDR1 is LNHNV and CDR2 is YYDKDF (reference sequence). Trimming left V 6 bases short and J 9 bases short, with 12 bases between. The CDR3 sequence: CATSRAVGPQHF. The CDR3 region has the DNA TGTGCCACCAGTAGGGCAGTCGGGCCCCAGCATTTT.

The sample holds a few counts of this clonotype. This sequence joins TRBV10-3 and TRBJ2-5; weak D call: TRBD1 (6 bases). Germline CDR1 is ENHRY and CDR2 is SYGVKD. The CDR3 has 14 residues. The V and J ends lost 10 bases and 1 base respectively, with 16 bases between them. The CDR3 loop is CANSSTGSQETQYF. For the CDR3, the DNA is TGTGCCAACAGCAGTACAGGGTCCCAAGAGACCCAGTACTTC.

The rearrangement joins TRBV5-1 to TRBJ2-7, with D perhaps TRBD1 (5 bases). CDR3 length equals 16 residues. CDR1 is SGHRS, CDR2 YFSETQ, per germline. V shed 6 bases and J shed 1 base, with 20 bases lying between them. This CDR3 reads CASTSFPQGPSYEQYF. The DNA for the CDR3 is TGCGCCAGCACCAGTTTCCCCCAGGGTCCATCCTACGAGCAGTACTTC.

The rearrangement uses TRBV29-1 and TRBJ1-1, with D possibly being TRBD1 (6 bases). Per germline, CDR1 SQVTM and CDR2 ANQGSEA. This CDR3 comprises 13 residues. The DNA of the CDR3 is TGCAGTGTCCAGGGGTTGATGCACACTGAAGCTTTCTTT. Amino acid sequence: CSVQGLMHTEAFF.

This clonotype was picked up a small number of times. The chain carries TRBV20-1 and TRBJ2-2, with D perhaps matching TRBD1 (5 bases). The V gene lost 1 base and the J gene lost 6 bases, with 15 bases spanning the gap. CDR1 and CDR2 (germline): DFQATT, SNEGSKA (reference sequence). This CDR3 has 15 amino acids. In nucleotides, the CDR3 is TGCAGTGCTAGAGGTCGGCGCAGGGTAGCCGGGGAGCTGTTTTTT. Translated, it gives CSARGRRRVAGELFF.

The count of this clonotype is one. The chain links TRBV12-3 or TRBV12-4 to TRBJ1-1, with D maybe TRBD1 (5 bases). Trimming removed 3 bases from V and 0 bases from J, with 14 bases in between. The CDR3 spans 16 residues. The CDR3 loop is CASSFLGTYMNTEAFF. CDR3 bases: TGTGCCAGCAGTTTCCTGGGGACGTACATGAACACTGAAGCTTTCTTT.

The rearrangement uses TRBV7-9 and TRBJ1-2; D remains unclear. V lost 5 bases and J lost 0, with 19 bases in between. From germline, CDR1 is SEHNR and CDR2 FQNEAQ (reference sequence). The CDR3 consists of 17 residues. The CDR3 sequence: CASSQGITELTNYGYTF. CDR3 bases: TGTGCCAGCAGCCAAGGAATTACGGAACTCACTAACTATGGCTACACCTTC.

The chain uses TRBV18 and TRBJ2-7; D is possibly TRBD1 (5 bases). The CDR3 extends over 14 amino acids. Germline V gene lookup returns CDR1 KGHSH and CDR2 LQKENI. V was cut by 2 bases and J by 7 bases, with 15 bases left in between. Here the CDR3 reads CASSPYLGDEEQYF. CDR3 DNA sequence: TGTGCCAGCTCACCATATTTAGGGGATGAAGAGCAGTACTTC.

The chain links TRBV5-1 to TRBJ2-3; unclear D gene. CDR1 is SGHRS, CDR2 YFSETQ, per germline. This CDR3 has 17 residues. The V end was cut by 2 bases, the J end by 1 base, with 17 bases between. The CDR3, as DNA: TGCGCCAGCAGCTTACCAGGATCCGAGGCGGGCACAGATACGCAGTATTTT. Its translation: CASSLPGSEAGTDTQYF.

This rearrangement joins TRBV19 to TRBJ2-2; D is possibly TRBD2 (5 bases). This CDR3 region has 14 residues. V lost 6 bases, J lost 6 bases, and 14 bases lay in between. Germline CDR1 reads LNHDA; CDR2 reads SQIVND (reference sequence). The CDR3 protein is CASRPPSWPGELFF. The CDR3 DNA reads TGTGCCAGTAGACCACCTAGCTGGCCCGGGGAGCTGTTTTTT. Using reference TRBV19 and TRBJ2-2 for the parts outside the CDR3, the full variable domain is DGGITQSPKYLFRKEGQNVTLSCEQNLNHDAMYWYRQDPGQGLRLIYYSQIVNDFQKGDIAEGYSVSREKKESFPLTVTSAQKNPTAFYLCASRPPSWPGELFFGEGSRLTVL.

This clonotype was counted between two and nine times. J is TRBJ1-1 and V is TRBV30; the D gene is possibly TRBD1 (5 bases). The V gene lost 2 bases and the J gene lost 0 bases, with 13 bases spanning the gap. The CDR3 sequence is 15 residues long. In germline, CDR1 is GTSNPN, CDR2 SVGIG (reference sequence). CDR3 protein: CAWSTPTAVNTEAFF. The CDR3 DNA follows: TGTGCCTGGAGTACCCCGACAGCCGTGAACACTGAAGCTTTCTTT.

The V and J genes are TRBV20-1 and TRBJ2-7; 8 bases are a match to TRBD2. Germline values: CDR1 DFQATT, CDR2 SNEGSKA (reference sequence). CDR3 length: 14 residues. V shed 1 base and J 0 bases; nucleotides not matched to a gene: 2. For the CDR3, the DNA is TGCAGTGCTAGAGGGCTAGCGGGCTCCTACGAGCAGTACTTC. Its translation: CSARGLAGSYEQYF.

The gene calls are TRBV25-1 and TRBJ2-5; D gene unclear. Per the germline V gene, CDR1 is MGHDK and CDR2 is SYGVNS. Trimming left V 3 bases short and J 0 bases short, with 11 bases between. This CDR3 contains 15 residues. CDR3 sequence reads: CASSDLEVYQETQYF. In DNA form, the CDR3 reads TGTGCCAGCAGTGACCTCGAAGTCTACCAAGAGACCCAGTACTTC. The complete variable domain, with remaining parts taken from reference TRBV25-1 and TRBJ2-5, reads EADIYQTPRYLVIGTGKKITLECSQTMGHDKMYWYQQDPGMELHLIHYSYGVNSTEKGDLSSESTVSRIRTEHFPLTLESARPSHTSQYLCASSDLEVYQETQYFGPGTRLLVL.

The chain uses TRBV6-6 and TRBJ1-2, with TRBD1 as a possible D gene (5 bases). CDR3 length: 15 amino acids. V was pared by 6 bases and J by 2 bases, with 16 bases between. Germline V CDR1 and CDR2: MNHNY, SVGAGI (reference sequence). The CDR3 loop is CASSSKGHLNYGYTF. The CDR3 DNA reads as TGTGCCAGCAGCTCGAAAGGACATCTCAACTATGGCTACACCTTC.

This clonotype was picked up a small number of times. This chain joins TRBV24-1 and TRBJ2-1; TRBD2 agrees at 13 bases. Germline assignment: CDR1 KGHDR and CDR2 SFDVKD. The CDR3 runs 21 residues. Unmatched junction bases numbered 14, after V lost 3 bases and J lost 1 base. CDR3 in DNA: TGTGCCACCAGTGATCTAGGACTAGCGGGAGAGGCATCCGTGTCCTACAATGAGCAGTTCTTC. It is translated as CATSDLGLAGEASVSYNEQFF.